These T cell receptor beta chains were read from a single sample in a study of cytomegalovirus exposure and HLA in healthy donors. Clones were read by immunoSEQ multiplex PCR, and TCRdb kept only the in-frame ones, dropping some. The data hold some 150,000 clones, with approximately 80% observed a single time. Source material: PBMCs. All receptors come from a man aged 25 to 45 in good health and CMV-seropositive. CDR3s include the opening cysteine and the closing phenylalanine or tryptophan. The order of the fields is J gene, D gene, V gene, clone size, CDR3 length, CDR3 protein, CDR3 DNA. D genes are given only for firm matches. Some rows mark clone size as missing; the rest say once, few, many or name a class of expanded clone.

>TRBJ2-2|-|TRBV11-3|-|13
CASSSPIGGELFF
TGTGCCAGCAGCTCTCCTATCGGCGGGGAGCTGTTTTTT
>TRBJ1-2|TRBD1|TRBV11-2|-|15
CASSLTPGQAGGYTF
TGTGCCAGCAGCCTAACACCGGGACAGGCGGGTGGCTACACCTTC
>TRBJ2-5|-|TRBV11-2|-|13
CASRLDRRETQYF
TGTGCCAGCAGGCTCGACAGGCGAGAGACCCAGTACTTC
>TRBJ2-1|TRBD2|TRBV6-1|-|16
CASSGGTSGGYNEQFF
TGTGCCAGCAGTGGGGGGACTAGCGGGGGCTACAATGAGCAGTTCTTC
>TRBJ2-3|-|TRBV28|-|13
CASRKGSTDTQYF
TGTGCCAGCAGGAAGGGGAGCACAGATACGCAGTATTTT
>TRBJ2-1|-|TRBV29-1|-|12
CSVVISYNEQFF
TGCAGCGTTGTAATCTCCTACAATGAGCAGTTCTTC
>TRBJ1-2|-|TRBV5-4|-|13
CASSLDGSYGYTF
TGTGCCAGCAGCTTGGATGGTAGCTATGGCTACACCTTC
>TRBJ2-5|TRBD2|TRBV5-1|-|15
CASSPESGGPETQYF
TGCGCCAGCAGCCCGGAATCGGGGGGGCCCGAGACCCAGTACTTC
>TRBJ2-7|-|TRBV28|-|14
CASSLYGGSYEQYF
TGTGCCAGCAGTTTATACGGGGGATCCTACGAGCAGTACTTC
>TRBJ1-1|TRBD1|TRBV19|-|14
CASSEQGAAAWAFF
TGTGCCAGTAGTGAACAGGGGGCTGCCGCGTGGGCTTTCTTT
>TRBJ2-1|-|TRBV5-1|few|17
CASSSQPTGSSYNEQFF
TGCGCCAGCAGCTCCCAACCCACAGGGAGCTCCTACAATGAGCAGTTCTTC
>TRBJ2-2|-|TRBV5-1|-|13
CASSARVTGELFF
TGCGCCAGCAGCGCCCGGGTAACCGGGGAGCTGTTTTTT
>TRBJ2-3|-|TRBV10-3|few|12
CAISNRSDTQYF
TGTGCCATCAGCAACAGGTCAGATACGCAGTATTTT
>TRBJ1-3|-|TRBV29-1|-|16
CSTQGPNFSSGNTIYF
TGCAGCACCCAGGGCCCAAATTTTAGCTCTGGAAACACCATATATTTT
>TRBJ2-4|TRBD2|TRBV4-1|-|18
CASSQDLGAGRLGDIQYF
TGCGCCAGCAGCCAAGATTTGGGAGCGGGGAGACTCGGGGACATTCAGTACTTC
>TRBJ2-3|-|TRBV5-1|-|15
CASSPSPSSTDTQYF
TGCGCCAGCAGCCCGAGCCCATCAAGCACAGATACGCAGTATTTT
>TRBJ1-1|TRBD1|TRBV7-9|-|17
CASSLDELDRGWVEAFF
TGTGCCAGCAGCTTAGATGAACTGGACAGGGGGTGGGTTGAAGCTTTCTTT
>TRBJ2-7|TRBD1|TRBV7-9|-|15
CASSLAWDRGDEQYF
TGTGCCAGCAGCTTAGCGTGGGACAGGGGCGACGAGCAGTACTTC
>TRBJ2-1|TRBD2|TRBV7-9|-|15
CASRFPGLAHNEQFF
TGTGCCAGCAGGTTCCCGGGACTAGCCCACAATGAGCAGTTCTTC
>TRBJ1-5|-|TRBV19|-|14
CASSRWALNQPQHF
TGTGCCAGTAGTCGGTGGGCCTTAAATCAGCCCCAGCATTTT
>TRBJ2-7|-|TRBV11-2|-|14
CASSLDLSGNEQYF
TGTGCCAGCAGCTTAGATCTATCGGGGAACGAGCAGTACTTC
>TRBJ2-7|-|TRBV18|-|16
CASSPPGGLNSYEQYF
TGTGCCAGCTCACCACCGGGGGGGCTGAACTCCTACGAGCAGTACTTC
>TRBJ2-3|TRBD2|TRBV10-3|-|15
CAIRELAGETDTQYF
TGTGCCATCAGGGAACTAGCGGGGGAGACAGATACGCAGTATTTT
>TRBJ1-1|-|TRBV6-1|-|12
CASSRQNTEAFF
TGTGCCAGCAGTCGACAGAACACTGAAGCTTTCTTT
>TRBJ2-7|TRBD1|TRBV11-1|-|14
CASSPGQGADEQYF
TGTGCCAGCAGCCCGGGCCAGGGGGCCGACGAGCAGTACTTC
>TRBJ2-1|-|TRBV27|-|12
CASSFQGGEQFF
TGTGCCAGCAGTTTCCAGGGGGGTGAGCAGTTCTTC
>TRBJ2-1|TRBD2|TRBV27|once|17
CASSLYGSGGAGNEQFF
TGTGCCAGCAGTCTATATGGTAGCGGGGGGGCCGGCAATGAGCAGTTCTTC
>TRBJ1-6|-|TRBV28|-|15
CASKPRVPLDSPLHF
TGTGCCAGCAAACCGAGGGTACCTCTTGATTCACCCCTCCACTTT
>TRBJ2-7|-|TRBV7-9|-|14
CASSPRQASYEQYF
TGTGCCAGCAGCCCAAGACAGGCCTCCTACGAGCAGTACTTC
>TRBJ1-5|-|TRBV10-1|-|14
CASSHGTLNQPQHF
TGCGCCAGCAGTCATGGGACACTCAATCAGCCCCAGCATTTT
>TRBJ2-5|TRBD1|TRBV18|-|13
CASSPQGAETQYF
TGTGCCAGCTCACCCCAGGGGGCCGAGACCCAGTACTTC
>TRBJ2-2|-|TRBV4-1|-|14
CASSQGLAVGELFF
TGCGCCAGCAGCCAAGGCTTAGCAGTCGGGGAGCTGTTTTTT
>TRBJ2-7|-|TRBV6-1|-|12
CASSTGNHEQYF
TGTGCCAGCAGTACAGGGAACCACGAGCAGTACTTC
>TRBJ1-2|-|TRBV4-1|-|14
CASSQVGGSYGYTF
TGCGCCAGCAGCCAAGTTGGGGGGTCCTATGGCTACACCTTC
>TRBJ2-3|TRBD2|TRBV5-4|-|15
CASSLITAGADTQYF
TGTGCCAGCAGCTTGATCACAGCGGGGGCAGATACGCAGTATTTT
>TRBJ1-2|-|TRBV5-5|-|16
CASSLVQRPINYGYTF
TGTGCCAGCAGCTTGGTGCAGCGCCCCATTAACTATGGCTACACCTTC
>TRBJ2-6|-|TRBV7-2|-|15
CASSQDRSGANVLTF
TGTGCCAGCAGTCAAGACAGGTCTGGGGCCAACGTCCTGACTTTC
>TRBJ2-3|TRBD1|TRBV7-3|-|16
CASSLTTGGVTDTQYF
TGTGCCAGCAGCTTAACCACAGGGGGCGTCACAGATACGCAGTATTTT
>TRBJ2-7|TRBD1|TRBV7-2|once|15
CASSWFGQGAEEQYF
TGTGCCAGCAGCTGGTTTGGACAGGGGGCGGAAGAGCAGTACTTC
>TRBJ2-2|-|TRBV18|-|13
CASSPPSTGELFF
TGTGCCAGCTCACCACCGAGCACCGGGGAGCTGTTTTTT
>TRBJ2-7|-|TRBV7-2|-|14
CASSLTGFPGEQYF
TGTGCCAGCAGCTTAACAGGATTTCCTGGCGAGCAGTACTTC
>TRBJ2-7|-|TRBV5-1|few|15
CASSLGPGQSGEQYF
TGCGCCAGCAGCTTGGGGCCCGGACAGTCGGGCGAGCAGTACTTC
>TRBJ2-3|TRBD2|TRBV28|once|15
CASSLGLAGFYTQYF
TGTGCCAGCAGTTTAGGACTAGCGGGGTTCTATACGCAGTATTTT
>TRBJ2-7|-|TRBV28|-|15
CASTNPGTGSYEQYF
TGTGCCAGCACAAACCCCGGGACTGGCTCCTACGAGCAGTACTTC
>TRBJ1-2|-|TRBV19|-|12
CASRTVLYGYTF
TGTGCCAGTCGGACAGTCCTATATGGCTACACCTTC
>TRBJ1-3|-|TRBV4-3|few|14
CASSQDNSGNTIYF
TGCGCCAGCAGCCAAGATAACAGTGGAAACACCATATATTTT
>TRBJ1-5|-|TRBV28|-|15
CASSLVYSTEGPQHF
TGTGCCAGCAGTTTGGTATATAGTACCGAGGGGCCCCAGCATTTT
>TRBJ2-5|-|TRBV4-1|-|13
CASSLLPGETQYF
TGCGCCAGCAGCCTACTCCCCGGGGAGACCCAGTACTTC
>TRBJ1-6|TRBD1|TRBV2|-|15
CASSDWDRVYSPLHF
TGTGCCAGCAGTGACTGGGACAGGGTTTATTCACCCCTCCACTTT
>TRBJ1-3|TRBD1|TRBV5-1|-|15
CASSLLTGSGNTIYF
TGCGCCAGCAGCTTACTGACAGGGTCTGGAAACACCATATATTTT
>TRBJ2-7|-|TRBV7-2|-|15
CASSLVQGHFNEQYF
TGTGCCAGCAGCTTAGTGCAGGGACATTTCAACGAGCAGTACTTC
>TRBJ1-1|TRBD1|TRBV13|once|17
CASSSRDRGGMNTEAFF
TGTGCCAGCAGCTCCCGGGACAGGGGGGGTATGAACACTGAAGCTTTCTTT
>TRBJ2-5|TRBD2|TRBV5-6|-|16
CASSLVGGVIPETQYF
TGTGCCAGCAGCTTGGTCGGGGGGGTTATCCCGGAGACCCAGTACTTC
>TRBJ1-5|-|TRBV19|-|16
CASRGGVPTPNQPQHF
TGTGCCAGTAGGGGGGGGGTTCCGACACCGAATCAGCCCCAGCATTTT